The 17 T cell receptor beta chains presented below share a single source sample, sequenced in a study of identical twins. Via MiXCR, TCRdb re-called the 5' RACE reads, giving one row per CDR3 protein. The table has 200,000 to 300,000 distinct CDR3 sequences, 6% to 8.5% seen once. These data were likewise used in another study, on yellow fever vaccine responses in identical twins.

Input material: CD8+ T cells sorted from blood. These receptors originate from a woman aged 18-30 years in good health.

The chain carries TRBV20-1 and TRBJ2-5; 11 bases agree with TRBD2. Germline lookup yields CDR1 DFQATT and CDR2 SNEGSKA (reference sequence). J was trimmed by 5 bases and V by 5 bases; bases with no gene match: 10. The CDR3 totals 15 residues. DNA for the CDR3: TGCAGTGCTCCCCCAGCACTAGCGGGGGTTGAGACCCAGTACTTC. It translates to CSAPPALAGVETQYF.

This clonotype came up a few times. This chain links TRBV4-1 with TRBJ2-2; D is perhaps TRBD1 (6 bases). Germline V CDR1 and CDR2: MGHRA, YSYEKL. This CDR3 has 15 amino acids. Trimming removed 4 bases at V and 2 bases at J, with 11 bases between. The CDR3 is CASSLWTDNTGELFF. CDR3 coding DNA: TGCGCCAGCAGCCTCTGGACAGACAACACCGGGGAGCTGTTTTTT.

This clonotype appeared many times. V gene TRBV3-1 combines with J gene TRBJ2-1; TRBD1 matches at 7 bases. Germline V CDR1 and CDR2: LGHDT, YNNKEL (reference sequence). The CDR3 extends over 16 amino acids. V was pared by 1 base and J by 2 bases, with 5 bases of the junction left unmatched. The CDR3 nucleotides are TGTGCCAGCAGCCAAGCGCGACAGGGCACCTACAATGAGCAGTTCTTC. This encodes CASSQARQGTYNEQFF.

The sample holds many counts of this clonotype. The chain uses TRBV4-2 and TRBJ2-3, with TRBD2 identical over 11 bases. The junction had 11 bases not matched to a gene; V was cut back by 3 bases and J by 6 bases. There are 17 residues in the CDR3. The germline V gene encodes CDR1 LGHNA and CDR2 YNFKEQ. CDR3 amino acids: CASSQDTILAGGDTQYF. The CDR3 nucleotides are TGTGCCAGCAGCCAGGATACAATTCTAGCGGGGGGCGATACGCAGTATTTT.

This clonotype was detected a few times. The chain employs TRBV7-9 and TRBJ1-2; D remains ambiguous. Trimming pared 5 bases from V and 3 bases from J, leaving 7 bases between. From germline, CDR1 is SEHNR and CDR2 FQNEAQ (reference sequence). The CDR3 totals 12 residues. DNA of the CDR3: TGTGCCAGCAGCGCACTTTACTATGGCTACACCTTC. This encodes CASSALYYGYTF.

The chain recombines TRBV7-8 with TRBJ2-1, with 9 bases matching TRBD1. Per germline, CDR1 SGHVS and CDR2 FQNEAQ. The CDR3 has 17 residues. Trimming cost V 4 bases and J 0 bases; bases outside gene matches: 7. The CDR3 DNA sequence: TGTGCCAGCAGCTACGCACAGGGGGCTGGCTCCTACAATGAGCAGTTCTTC. This sequence encodes CASSYAQGAGSYNEQFF.

This clonotype was detected only a few times. The chain is built from TRBV12-3 or TRBV12-4 and TRBJ2-6; D is tentatively TRBD1 or TRBD2 (5 bases each). This CDR3 has 15 amino acids. V was clipped by 3 bases and J by 6 bases, with 12 bases between them. The CDR3 region is CASSFWGSEANVLTF. The CDR3 bases are TGTGCCAGCAGTTTCTGGGGGAGTGAGGCCAACGTCCTGACTTTC.

Ten or more counts support this clonotype. The CDR3, as DNA: TGTGCCAGCAGCTTAGAAGCAGGGGCCTCTGGAAACACCATATATTTT. It encodes CASSLEAGASGNTIYF. The V and J genes are TRBV7-9 and TRBJ1-3, with D perhaps matching TRBD1 (6 bases). Trimming removed 1 base at V and 0 bases at J, with 10 bases between. Per the germline V gene, CDR1 is SEHNR and CDR2 is FQNEAQ (reference sequence). The CDR3 totals 16 residues. Using reference TRBV7-9 and TRBJ1-3 for the parts outside the CDR3, the full variable domain is DTGVSQNPRHKITKRGQNVTFRCDPISEHNRLYWYRQTLGQGPEFLTYFQNEAQLEKSRLLSDRFSAERPKGSFSTLEIQRTEQGDSAMYLCASSLEAGASGNTIYFGEGSWLTVV.

The chain joins TRBV7-9 to TRBJ2-4, with TRBD1 matching 7 bases. CDR3 length: 15 residues. The V segment lost 5 bases and the J segment 0 bases; nucleotides outside the gene matches: 4. The germline gives CDR1 SEHNR, CDR2 FQNEAQ (reference sequence). The CDR3 loop reads CASSTTGVAKNIQYF. CDR3 in DNA: TGTGCCAGCAGCACAACAGGGGTAGCCAAAAACATTCAGTACTTC.

The V call is TRBV5-5, the J call TRBJ2-7, with D maybe TRBD1 (7 bases). Germline V gives CDR1 SGHKS, CDR2 YYEKEE (reference sequence). CDR3 size: 14 residues. V shed 3 bases and J shed 0 bases, with 10 bases lying between them. This CDR3 is CASSSGGSSYEQYV. Written as DNA, the CDR3 is TGTGCCAGCAGCTCAGGGGGGAGCTCCTACGAGCAGTACGTC.

The chain couples TRBV3-1 to TRBJ2-7, with D possibly being TRBD2 (6 bases). V was clipped by 0 bases and J by 7 bases, with 16 bases between them. This CDR3 comprises 15 residues. Germline loops: CDR1 LGHDT, CDR2 YNNKEL (reference sequence). The chain's CDR3 is CASSQEPGLSYEQYF. As DNA, the CDR3 is TGTGCCAGCAGCCAAGAACCGGGACTCTCTTATGAGCAGTACTTC.

This clonotype was seen at least ten times. J is TRBJ2-1 and V is TRBV15; 7 nucleotides align to TRBD2. In germline, CDR1 is LNHNV, CDR2 YYDKDF (reference sequence). Trimming cost V 4 bases and J 7 bases; bases outside gene matches: 10. There are 15 residues in the CDR3. CDR3 amino acids: CATSTNTRELNEQFF. CDR3 bases: TGTGCCACCAGCACCAACACGCGGGAGTTGAATGAGCAGTTCTTC.

A few counts support this clonotype. The chain recombines TRBV5-1 with TRBJ2-7; the match to TRBD2 covers 7 bases. The V and J ends lost 4 bases and 1 base, in that order; junction bases with no gene match: 5. The germline V gene has CDR1 SGHRS and CDR2 YFSETQ. The CDR3 loop spans 14 amino acids. This CDR3 is CASSGRGDSYEQYF. DNA for the CDR3: TGCGCCAGCAGCGGGAGGGGAGATTCCTACGAGCAGTACTTC.

The rearrangement uses TRBV5-1 and TRBJ2-5; 8 nucleotides agree with TRBD1. Germline CDR1 reads SGHRS; CDR2 reads YFSETQ. The V gene end was trimmed by 0 bases and the J gene end by 1 base; junction bases not matched to a gene: 8. The CDR3 covers 17 residues. The CDR3 sequence: CASSLDRQGFVQETQYF. In DNA form, the CDR3 reads TGCGCCAGCAGCTTGGACAGACAGGGGTTTGTCCAAGAGACCCAGTACTTC.

This clonotype appeared a few times. The chain has TRBV27 and TRBJ2-1, with D uncertain. The germline gives CDR1 MNHEY, CDR2 SMNVEV (reference sequence). The CDR3 consists of 14 residues. Deletions cut 4 bases from V and 2 bases from J, with 9 bases between. Here the CDR3 reads CASSSLSPYNEQFF. Here the CDR3 DNA reads TGTGCCAGCAGTTCCTTATCTCCCTACAATGAGCAGTTCTTC.

This clonotype was counted ten times or more. Here the CDR3 reads CASSQGVTAAYEQYF. In nucleotides, the CDR3 is TGTGCCAGCAGCCAAGGGGTTACGGCCGCCTACGAGCAGTACTTC. J is TRBJ2-7 and V is TRBV4-2; D not resolved. V was clipped by 1 base and J by 2 bases, with 12 bases between them. The CDR3 is 15 amino acids. Germline V lookup: CDR1 LGHNA, CDR2 YNFKEQ.

This clonotype showed up just a few times. The gene calls are TRBV3-1 and TRBJ2-5; 10 bases are a match to TRBD2. Trimming took 5 bases from V and 0 from J; bases not matched to a gene: 6. In germline, CDR1 is LGHDT, CDR2 YNNKEL (reference sequence). The CDR3 is 16 amino acids. Here the CDR3 reads CASSSQLAGHQETQYF. In nucleotides, the CDR3 is TGTGCCAGCAGCTCCCAACTAGCGGGGCACCAAGAGACCCAGTACTTC.